The 4 T cell receptor beta chains below were found in one sample sequenced in a study of shared clonotypes between healthy human individuals. Naive CD8 cells were CD45RO-negative, positively selected for CCR7, excluding terminally differentiated effector memory CD45RA+ cells. Produced via immunoSEQ multiplex PCR; TCRdb's table is partial and in-frame only. Of approximately 2,000,000 clones in the sample, around 93% were seen once. Specimen: naive CD8+ T cells from PBMCs. The receptor set was obtained from a man aged 18 to 30 in good health. Some clones in this sample may be carry-over from other donors' samples.

This clone occurred once. The gene calls are TRBV13 and TRBJ2-1, with 9 nucleotides matching TRBD2. This CDR3 is built from 13 residues. Germline V gene lookup returns CDR1 PRHDT and CDR2 FYEKMQ (reference sequence). V dropped 8 bases and J dropped 5; count of bases not matched to a gene: 4. In DNA, the CDR3 is TGTGCCAGCGTGGTAGCGGGAGACAATGAGCAGTTCTTC. Amino acids: CASVVAGDNEQFF.

This clone came up once. This chain links TRBV11-2 with TRBJ2-6; weak D call: TRBD2 (5 bases). V lost 1 base and J lost 0, with 10 bases in between. The CDR3 is made up of 17 amino acids. Germline values: CDR1 SGHAT, CDR2 FQNNGV. CDR3 in DNA: TGTGCCAGCAGCTTAGGACGGAGGCCCTCTGGGGCCAACGTCCTGACTTTC. Its translation is CASSLGRRPSGANVLTF.

This chain links TRBV7-6 with TRBJ2-7; the match to TRBD1 covers 7 bases. Germline V gene data show CDR1 as SGHVS and CDR2 as FNYEAQ. There are 13 residues in the CDR3. Germline trimming cut 3 bases from V and 4 bases from J; bases unmatched to any gene: 3. The CDR3 coding sequence is TGTGCCAGCAGCTTTCAGGACAGGTACGAGCAGTACTTC. As protein: CASSFQDRYEQYF.

The chain has TRBV23-1 and TRBJ2-5; D gene ambiguous. TRBV23-1 is classed as an ORF, of uncertain function. V was trimmed by 4 bases and J by 1 base, leaving 13 bases between them. The CDR3 sequence is 15 residues long. DNA for the CDR3: TGCGCCAGCAGTCCCGCCCCCACAGTCCAAGAGACCCAGTACTTC. Protein product: CASSPAPTVQETQYF.